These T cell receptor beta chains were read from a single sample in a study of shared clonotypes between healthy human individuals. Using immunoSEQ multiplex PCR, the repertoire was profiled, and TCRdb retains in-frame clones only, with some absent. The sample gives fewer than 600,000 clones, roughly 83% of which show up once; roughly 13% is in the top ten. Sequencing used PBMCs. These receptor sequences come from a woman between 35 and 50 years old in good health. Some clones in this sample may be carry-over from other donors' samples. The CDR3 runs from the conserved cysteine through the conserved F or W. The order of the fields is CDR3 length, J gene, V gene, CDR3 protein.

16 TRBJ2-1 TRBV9 CASSSSPGGSYNEQFF
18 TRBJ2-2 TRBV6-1 CASSEAPRIAGRTGELFF
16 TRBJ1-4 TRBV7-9 CASSLAPGGANEKLFF
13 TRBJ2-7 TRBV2 CAIATGPYYEQYF
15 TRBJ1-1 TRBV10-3 CAIPGTLPEDTEAFF
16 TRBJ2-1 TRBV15 CATSRERTSGRNEQFF
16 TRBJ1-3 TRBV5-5 CASSLMGGDSGNTIYF
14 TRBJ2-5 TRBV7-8 CASRGYRFRETQYF
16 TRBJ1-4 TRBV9 CASSVSDRGVGEKLFF
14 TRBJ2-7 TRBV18 CASSSADGSYEQYF
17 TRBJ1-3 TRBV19 CASSMAPGTEPGNTIYF
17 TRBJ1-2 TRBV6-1 CASSEGPISSGFYGYTF
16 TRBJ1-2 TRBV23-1 CASSQRQGVGNYGYTF
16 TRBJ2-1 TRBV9 CASSVLSGDSYNEQFF
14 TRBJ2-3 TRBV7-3 CASSFSVGTDTQYF
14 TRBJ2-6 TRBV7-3 CASSLTGGANVLTF
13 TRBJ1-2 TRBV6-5 CASSEQGIYGYTF
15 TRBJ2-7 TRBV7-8 CASSPGAEEIYEQYF
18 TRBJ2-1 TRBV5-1 CASSLRTSRRAVYNEQFF
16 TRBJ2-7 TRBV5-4 CASSLGIAGGIYEQYF
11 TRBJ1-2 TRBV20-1 CSADSVYGYTF
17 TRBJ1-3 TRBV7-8 CASSLDPGETQGNTIYF
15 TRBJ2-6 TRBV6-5 CASSWDPSGANVLTF
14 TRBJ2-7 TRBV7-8 CASSLNRVGGEQYF
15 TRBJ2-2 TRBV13 CASSFSGMGTGELFF
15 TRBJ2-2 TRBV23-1 CASTTAGGRPGELFF
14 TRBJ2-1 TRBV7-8 CASSLERVVNEQFF
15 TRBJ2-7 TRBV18 CASSPGTGGQGEQYF
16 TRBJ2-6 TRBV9 CASSVGTASGANVLTF
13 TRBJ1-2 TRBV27 CASSLVGDDGYTF
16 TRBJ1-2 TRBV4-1 CASSQGGQGPLSGYTF
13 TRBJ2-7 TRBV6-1 CASSELVRSEQYF
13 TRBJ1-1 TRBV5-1 CASSWTEDTEAFF
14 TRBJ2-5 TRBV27 CASSLTTRPETQYF
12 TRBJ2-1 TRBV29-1 CSVSGRYNEQFF
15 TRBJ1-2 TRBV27 CASSSRRQGAYGYTF
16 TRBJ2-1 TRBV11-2 CASSLVAGRSYNEQFF
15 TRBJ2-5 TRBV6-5 CASRSTSGGPETQYF
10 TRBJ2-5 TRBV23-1 CASTPLEQYF
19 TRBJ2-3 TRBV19 CASSIPTGGTNRRTDTQYF
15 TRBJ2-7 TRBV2 CASSPQPRVVYEQYF
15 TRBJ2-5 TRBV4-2 CASSQDFASGKTQYF
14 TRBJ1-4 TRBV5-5 CASSVAGLGEKLFF
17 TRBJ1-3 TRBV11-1 CASSQRQGRSSGNTIYF
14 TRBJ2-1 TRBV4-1 CASSSWREGNEQFF
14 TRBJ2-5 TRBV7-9 CASSPGLNQETQYF
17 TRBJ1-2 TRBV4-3 CASSPVSAGGGVYGYTF